These 30 T cell receptor beta chains came from one sample sequenced in a study of T cells in Graves' hyperthyroidism and ophthalmopathy. Amplification targeted TCR beta CDR3 regions from RNA transcripts. The primer set for the first-round RT-PCR of the TCR CDR3 was HTBI. Via MiXCR, TCRdb re-called the multiplex PCR reads, giving one row per CDR3 protein. Of some 690,000 distinct CDR3 sequences listed, approximately 15% are singletons. What was sequenced was blood. Receptors were obtained from a man aged 45 to 65 with Graves' hyperthyroidism.

This clonotype was observed at least ten times. The rearrangement links TRBV20-1 to TRBJ2-1; TRBD2 agrees at 8 bases. Losses at the gene ends were 3 bases for V and 0 bases for J; bases not matched to a gene: 1. Germline V gives CDR1 DFQATT, CDR2 SNEGSKA (reference sequence). There are 14 residues in the CDR3. DNA for the CDR3: TGCAGTGCTAGGAGCGGGGGCTCCTACAATGAGCAGTTCTTC. This sequence encodes CSARSGGSYNEQFF.

The rearrangement joins TRBV28 to TRBJ1-2, with 7 nucleotides matching TRBD1. The trim removed 5 bases at V and 4 bases at J, leaving 10 bases unmatched. CDR3 size: 15 residues. Looked up from germline, CDR1 is MDHEN and CDR2 is SYDVKM. The CDR3 is CASSVGTARTYGYTF. The CDR3 DNA sequence: TGTGCCAGCAGTGTGGGGACAGCGCGTACCTATGGCTACACCTTC.

This clonotype has at least ten counts. The chain recombines TRBV14 with TRBJ2-1; 13 bases agree with TRBD2. The CDR3 covers 18 residues. The junction had 9 bases not matched to a gene; V was cut back by 6 bases and J by 1 base. Per the germline V gene, CDR1 is SGHDN and CDR2 is FVKESK. The DNA for the CDR3 is TGTGCCAGCAGAGGACTAGCGGGAGCAGGTGGGTCCTACAATGAGCAGTTCTTC. Protein: CASRGLAGAGGSYNEQFF.

The chain is built from TRBV9 and TRBJ2-5, with 7 bases matching TRBD1. CDR1 SGDLS and CDR2 YYNGEE come from the germline V gene. Unmatched junction bases numbered 6, after V lost 3 bases and J lost 1 base. The CDR3 has 15 amino acids. CDR3 loop: CASSASGTVQETQYF. The CDR3 coding sequence is TGTGCCAGCAGCGCCTCTGGGACAGTCCAAGAGACCCAGTACTTC. Complete variable domain (other parts from reference TRBV9 and TRBJ2-5): DSGVTQTPKHLITATGQRVTLRCSPRSGDLSVYWYQQSLDQGLQFLIQYYNGEERAKGNILERFSAQQFPDLHSELNLSSLELGDSALYFCASSASGTVQETQYFGPGTRLLVL.

Notes on this clonotype: A single base separates this from a much larger clone, so it may be a read error. The genes are TRBV6-1 and TRBJ1-5; 7 bases agree with TRBD1. This CDR3 region has 15 residues. Germline V gene data show CDR1 as MNHNS and CDR2 as SASEGT. The CDR3, as DNA: TGTGTCAGCAAACCGACAGGGTACGGCAATCAGCCCCAGCATTTT. It yields the protein CVSKPTGYGNQPQHF.

A note on this clonotype: This may be a read error, as it is one base from a much larger clone. This chain connects TRBV19 to TRBJ1-4; weak D call: TRBD1 (5 bases). The CDR3 contains 14 residues. The germline gives CDR1 LNHDA, CDR2 SQIVND (reference sequence). Trimming left V 9 bases short and J 3 bases short, with 14 bases between. CDR3 in amino acids: CASHGGPANEKLFF. Here the CDR3 DNA reads TGTGCCAGCCACGGGGGTCCAGCTAATGAAAAACTGTTTTTT.

This rearrangement joins TRBV6-2 or TRBV6-3 to TRBJ1-2, with TRBD1 identical over 10 bases. Germline V CDR1 and CDR2: MNHEY, SVGEGT. V gave up 6 bases and J gave up 0 bases; unmatched junction bases: 7. The CDR3 is 16 residues long. CDR3 loop: CASRRQGAQANYGYTF. The CDR3 DNA sequence: TGTGCCAGCAGACGACAGGGGGCGCAGGCTAACTATGGCTACACCTTC.

V and J are TRBV4-3 and TRBJ2-5, with a weak D call TRBD1 (6 bases). The J call may be faulty, since TRBJ2-1 better matches the DNA end. The germline V gene encodes CDR1 LGHNA and CDR2 YSLEER. This CDR3 contains 14 residues. CDR3 nucleotides: TGCGCCAGCAGCCAGGCAGGGGCCCAAGAGACCCAGTTCTTC. Encoded protein: CASSQAGAQETQFF.

This chain links TRBV24-1 with TRBJ2-1; D may be TRBD2 (6 bases). This CDR3 has 13 residues. V was trimmed by 5 bases and J by 7 bases, leaving 11 bases between them. The germline CDR1 and CDR2 sequences are KGHDR and SFDVKD. The CDR3 reads CATSVESGNEQFF. The CDR3 bases are TGTGCCACCAGTGTTGAGAGCGGGAATGAGCAGTTCTTC.

CDR3 DNA: TGCGCCAGCCGGCTCCGGGACTACCCCCGAGATACGCAGTATTTT. It encodes CASRLRDYPRDTQYF. The chain links TRBV5-1 to TRBJ2-3; TRBD2 matches 7 bases. Germline CDR1 reads SGHRS; CDR2 reads YFSETQ. This CDR3 has 15 residues. V dropped 7 bases and J dropped 5; count of bases not matched to a gene: 13.

This clonotype was observed many times. The rearrangement uses TRBV2 and TRBJ2-3; 7 bases agree with TRBD2. CDR1 and CDR2 (germline): SNHLY, FYNNEI. J was trimmed by 3 bases and V by 6 bases; bases with no gene match: 3. CDR3 length: 13 residues. The CDR3 coding sequence is TGTGCCAGCAGGCGGGAGATGACAGATACGCAGTATTTT. Its protein product is CASRREMTDTQYF.

This chain joins TRBV19 and TRBJ2-3, with TRBD2 matching over 8 bases. The length of the CDR3 is 14 residues. CDR1 is LNHDA, CDR2 SQIVND, per germline (reference sequence). Trimming took 9 bases from V and 5 from J; bases not matched to a gene: 10. The CDR3 DNA reads as TGTGCCAGCCAAATAGCGGGAACAGGAGATACGCAGTATTTT. It is translated as CASQIAGTGDTQYF.

This chain links TRBV19 with TRBJ2-2, with 8 bases identical to TRBD2. After removal of 5 bases from V and 5 bases from J, the junction contained 7 bases not matched to a gene. The CDR3 spans 15 residues. Germline CDR1 and CDR2: LNHDA and SQIVND (reference sequence). CDR3 bases: TGTGCCAGTAGTTTAGGACTAGCTCGGACCGGGGAGCTGTTTTTT. This translates into CASSLGLARTGELFF.

In its sample, this clonotype was seen many times. The V and J genes are TRBV7-2 and TRBJ2-7; 7 bases are shared with TRBD1. V lost 1 base and J lost 3; bases outside the gene matches: 9. In germline, CDR1 is SGHTA, CDR2 FQGNSA. CDR3 size: 16 residues. CDR3 in DNA: TGTGCCAGCAGCTTAGTGGGTGGACAGGTCTACTACGAGCAGTACTTC. It yields the protein CASSLVGGQVYYEQYF.

The chain couples TRBV30 to TRBJ2-5; TRBD2 matches 7 bases. V shed 3 bases, J shed 5 bases, and the junction held 18 bases outside the gene matches. Per the germline V gene, CDR1 is GTSNPN and CDR2 is SVGIG (reference sequence). The CDR3 spans 17 residues. CDR3 region: CAWSHERARREVETQYF. The CDR3 DNA reads TGTGCCTGGAGCCACGAACGGGCTCGCCGGGAGGTGGAGACCCAGTACTTC.

The CDR3 nucleotides read TGTGCCGGACAGAAGGGAGTGAACACCGGGGAGCTGTTTTTT. Translating it yields CAGQKGVNTGELFF. This chain connects TRBV19 to TRBJ2-2; weak D call: TRBD1 (6 bases). CDR3 length: 14 amino acids. Germline lookup yields CDR1 LNHDA and CDR2 SQIVND (reference sequence). The V end was cut by 11 bases, the J end by 1 base, with 14 bases between.

This clonotype was seen ten or more times. The V and J genes are TRBV24-1 and TRBJ2-3; 13 positions match TRBD2. The CDR3 spans 16 residues. The V gene end was trimmed by 4 bases and the J gene end by 6 bases; junction bases not matched to a gene: 6. Per germline, CDR1 KGHDR and CDR2 SFDVKD. The chain's CDR3 is CATSDRTSGSFDTQYF. CDR3 nucleotides: TGTGCCACCAGTGACCGGACTAGCGGGAGCTTTGATACGCAGTATTTT.

V and J are TRBV18 and TRBJ2-1, with D possibly TRBD2 on 6 matching bases. The CDR3 totals 16 residues. Germline V gene lookup returns CDR1 KGHSH and CDR2 LQKENI. V lost 6 bases to trimming and J lost 1 base, with 16 bases between them. The CDR3 region has the DNA TGTGCCAGCTCCCTCGGGGTAGCGGATTCCTACAATGAGCAGTTCTTC. It yields the protein CASSLGVADSYNEQFF.

Concerning this clonotype: A clone one base away is much larger, so this may be a read error. The chain uses TRBV3-1 and TRBJ1-2; D is unresolved. This CDR3 has 13 amino acids. Between the trimmed V and J ends, which lost 4 bases and 9 bases, there was a span of 15 bases. The germline V gene encodes CDR1 LGHDT and CDR2 YNNKEL (reference sequence). CDR3 sequence (DNA): TGTGCCAGCAGCCGAGGAGGAACTTATCGCTACACCTTC. This encodes CASSRGGTYRYTF.

There are a few counts of this clonotype. The V gene is TRBV6-2 or TRBV6-3, the J gene TRBJ2-5; unclear D gene. The CDR3 totals 11 residues. Between the trimmed V and J ends, which lost 5 bases and 9 bases, there was a span of 10 bases. In germline, CDR1 is MNHEY, CDR2 SVGEGT. The CDR3 DNA sequence: TGTGCCAGCAGTCAGCCGGTGGCCCAGTACTTC. This sequence encodes CASSQPVAQYF.

This clonotype came up many times. The V and J genes are TRBV2 and TRBJ2-4, with D tentatively TRBD1 (5 bases). The CDR3 consists of 14 residues. V shed 7 bases and J shed 0 bases, with 10 bases lying between them. Germline CDR1 is SNHLY and CDR2 is FYNNEI. CDR3 sequence reads: CASIAGIAKNIQYF. Written as DNA, the CDR3 is TGTGCCAGCATCGCAGGGATAGCCAAAAACATTCAGTACTTC.

This clonotype appeared many times. The CDR3 sequence: CASSPTGTGQPQHF. For the CDR3, the DNA is TGTGCCAGCAGCCCGACAGGGACGGGTCAGCCCCAGCATTTT. J is TRBJ1-5 and V is TRBV7-3; 7 bases line up with TRBD1. The V and J ends lost 5 bases and 6 bases, in that order; junction bases with no gene match: 7. CDR3 length: 14 amino acids. CDR1 is SGHTA and CDR2 is FQGTGA in the germline V gene.

This clonotype was found many times. V and J are TRBV12-3 or TRBV12-4 and TRBJ1-1; 7 nucleotides agree with TRBD1. After removal of 5 bases from V and 4 bases from J, the junction contained 7 bases not matched to a gene. The CDR3 loop spans 14 amino acids. CDR3 protein: CASSQGTELTEAFF. CDR3 nucleotides: TGTGCCAGCAGTCAGGGGACAGAGCTCACTGAAGCTTTCTTT.

At least ten counts were recorded for this clonotype. The J gene is TRBJ2-2, the V gene TRBV7-2; D call uncertain. CDR3 length equals 15 residues. CDR1 is SGHTA, CDR2 FQGNSA, per germline. V lost 5 bases and J 1 base, leaving 11 bases between the germline ends. CDR3 bases: TGTGCCAGCAGCCCCGACTGGGGGAACACCGGGGAGCTGTTTTTT. It specifies CASSPDWGNTGELFF.

The table lists this clonotype with a few counts. J is TRBJ2-1 and V is TRBV19; TRBD1 matches 8 bases. The CDR3 sequence is 14 residues long. Losses at the gene ends were 3 bases for V and 4 bases for J; bases not matched to a gene: 2. Germline V gene data show CDR1 as LNHDA and CDR2 as SQIVND (reference sequence). CDR3 sequence (DNA): TGTGCCAGTAGTATCGGGACAGGATACAATGAGCAGTTCTTC. Protein: CASSIGTGYNEQFF. The complete variable domain, with remaining parts taken from reference TRBV19 and TRBJ2-1, reads DGGITQSPKYLFRKEGQNVTLSCEQNLNHDAMYWYRQDPGQGLRLIYYSQIVNDFQKGDIAEGYSVSREKKESFPLTVTSAQKNPTAFYLCASSIGTGYNEQFFGPGTRLTVL.

The genes are TRBV20-1 and TRBJ2-7, with 8 bases identical to TRBD2. Looked up from germline, CDR1 is DFQATT and CDR2 is SNEGSKA (reference sequence). This CDR3 comprises 15 residues. Trimming cost V 3 bases and J 1 base; bases outside gene matches: 8. DNA for the CDR3: TGCAGTGCTAGGTGGGCGGGGGGCGAGTCCTACGAGCAGTACTTC. This sequence encodes CSARWAGGESYEQYF.

This clonotype occurred many times. The chain uses TRBV6-1 and TRBJ2-3; TRBD1 aligns across 9 bases. This CDR3 spans 14 amino acids. CDR1 MNHNS and CDR2 SASEGT come from the germline V gene. V trimming: 6 bases; J trimming: 2 bases; junction bases outside the gene matches: 3. DNA of the CDR3: TGTGCCAGCAGGGGACAGGGACACACAGATACGCAGTATTTT. It is translated as CASRGQGHTDTQYF.

V and J are TRBV20-1 and TRBJ1-4; D is uncertain. V was clipped by 1 base and J by 4 bases, with 13 bases between them. The CDR3 is 15 residues long. Germline V gene lookup returns CDR1 DFQATT and CDR2 SNEGSKA (reference sequence). The chain's CDR3 is CSARANGRINEKLFF. The DNA of the CDR3 is TGCAGTGCTAGAGCGAACGGACGGATTAATGAAAAACTGTTTTTT.

There are many counts of this clonotype. The chain links TRBV20-1 to TRBJ1-6; no reliable D call. Germline V gives CDR1 DFQATT, CDR2 SNEGSKA (reference sequence). The CDR3 spans 13 residues. Trimming cost V 5 bases and J 0 bases, with 5 bases left between them. CDR3 DNA sequence: TGCAGTGCTCTGAGCTCCTATAATTCACCCCTCCACTTT. Amino acid sequence: CSALSSYNSPLHF.

The table lists this clonotype with many counts. This sequence joins TRBV5-1 and TRBJ2-5, with TRBD1 matching over 7 bases. This CDR3 has 16 residues. Germline V gene sequence: CDR1 SGHRS, CDR2 YFSETQ. The V gene end was trimmed by 5 bases and the J gene end by 5 bases; junction bases not matched to a gene: 15. CDR3 DNA sequence: TGCGCCAGCAGTTCGGGACAGACTCGCTTCGGGGAGACCCAGTACTTC. It codes for CASSSGQTRFGETQYF.